This T cell receptor (beta chain) was found in a study of cytomegalovirus exposure and HLA in healthy donors. Both 60 Vbeta primers and 13 Jbeta primers went into the PCR. TCRdb's copy holds only in-frame clones and misses some; the assay was immunoSEQ multiplex PCR. The sample carries 150,000 to 200,000 clones, 75% to 85% recorded once. The sequencing sample was made of PBMCs. The receptor was isolated from a man between 50 and 59 years old in good health and CMV-seropositive.

The CDR3 DNA reads TGCAGCGTCGGATCCGGGACAGGGCCTTTTGTTGAGCAGTTCTTC. Amino acid sequence: CSVGSGTGPFVEQFF. The chain has TRBV29-1 and TRBJ2-1; 9 bases fit TRBD1. The CDR3 spans 15 residues. V lost 6 bases to trimming and J lost 9 bases; unmatched junction nucleotides: 15. Germline V gene data show CDR1 as SQVTM and CDR2 as ANQGSEA.